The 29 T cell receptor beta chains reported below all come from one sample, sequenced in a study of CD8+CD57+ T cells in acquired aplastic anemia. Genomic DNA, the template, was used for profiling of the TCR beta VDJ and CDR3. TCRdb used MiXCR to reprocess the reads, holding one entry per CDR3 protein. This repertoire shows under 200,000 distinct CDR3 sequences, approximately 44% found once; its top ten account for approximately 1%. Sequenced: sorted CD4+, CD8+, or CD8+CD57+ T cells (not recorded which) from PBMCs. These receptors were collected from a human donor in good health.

Here the CDR3 DNA reads TGTGCCAGCAGTAAACTACAGGAATCTAGCACAGATACGCAGTATTTT. It specifies CASSKLQESSTDTQYF. The genes are TRBV6-1 and TRBJ2-3; D is possibly TRBD1 (5 bases). From germline, CDR1 is MNHNS and CDR2 SASEGT. Between the trimmed V and J ends, which lost 5 bases and 0 bases, there was a span of 15 bases. This CDR3 contains 16 residues.

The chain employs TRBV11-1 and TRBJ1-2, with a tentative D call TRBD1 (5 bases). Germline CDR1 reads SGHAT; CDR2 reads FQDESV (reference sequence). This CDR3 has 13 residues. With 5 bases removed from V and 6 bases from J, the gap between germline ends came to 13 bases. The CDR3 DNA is TGTGCCAGCAGCCCGGACATACTCCATGGCTACACCTTC. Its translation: CASSPDILHGYTF.

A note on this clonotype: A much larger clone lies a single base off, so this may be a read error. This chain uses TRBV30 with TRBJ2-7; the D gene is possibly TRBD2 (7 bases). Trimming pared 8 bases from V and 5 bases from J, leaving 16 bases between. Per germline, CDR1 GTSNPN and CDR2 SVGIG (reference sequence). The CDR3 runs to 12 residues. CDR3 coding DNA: TGTGCCCAGGGAGGGGGTCTCGACGAGCAGTACTTC. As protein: CAQGGGLDEQYF.

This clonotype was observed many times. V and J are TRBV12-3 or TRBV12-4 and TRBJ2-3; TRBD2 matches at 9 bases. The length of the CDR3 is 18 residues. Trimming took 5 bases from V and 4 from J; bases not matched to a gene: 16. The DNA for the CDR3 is TGTGCCAGCAGTCCTCAACCGCCGGGCCTAGCGGGATCAGATACGCAGTATTTT. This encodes CASSPQPPGLAGSDTQYF.

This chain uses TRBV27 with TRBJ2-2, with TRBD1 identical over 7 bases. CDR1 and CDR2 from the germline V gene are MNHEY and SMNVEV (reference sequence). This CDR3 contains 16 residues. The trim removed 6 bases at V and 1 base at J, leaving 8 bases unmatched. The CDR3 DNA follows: TGTGCCAGCAGATCCCCGGGGACAGTGAACACCGGGGAGCTGTTTTTT. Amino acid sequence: CASRSPGTVNTGELFF.

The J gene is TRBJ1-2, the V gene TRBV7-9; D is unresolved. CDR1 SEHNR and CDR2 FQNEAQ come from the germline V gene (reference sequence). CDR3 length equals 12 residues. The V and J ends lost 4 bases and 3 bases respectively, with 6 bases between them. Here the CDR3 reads CASSSEDYGYTF. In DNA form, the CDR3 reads TGTGCCAGCAGCTCGGAGGACTATGGCTACACCTTC.

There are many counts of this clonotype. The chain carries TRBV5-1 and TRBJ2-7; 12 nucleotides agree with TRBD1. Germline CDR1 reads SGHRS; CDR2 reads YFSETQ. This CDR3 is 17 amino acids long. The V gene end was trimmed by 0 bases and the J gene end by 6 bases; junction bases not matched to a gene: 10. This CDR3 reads CASSLGGSGTGGFEQYF. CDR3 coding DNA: TGCGCCAGCAGCTTGGGGGGGAGTGGGACAGGGGGCTTCGAGCAGTACTTC. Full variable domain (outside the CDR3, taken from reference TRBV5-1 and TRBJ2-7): KAGVTQTPRYLIKTRGQQVTLSCSPISGHRSVSWYQQTPGQGLQFLFEYFSETQRNKGNFPGRFSGRQFSNSRSEMNVSTLELGDSALYLCASSLGGSGTGGFEQYFGPGTRLTVT.

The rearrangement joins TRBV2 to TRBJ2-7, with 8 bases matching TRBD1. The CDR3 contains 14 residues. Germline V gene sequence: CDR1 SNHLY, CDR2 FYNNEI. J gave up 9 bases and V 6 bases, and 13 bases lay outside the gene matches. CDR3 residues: CASSSRTGSLWQYF. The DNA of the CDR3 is TGTGCCAGCAGCTCCCGGACAGGGTCTTTATGGCAGTACTTC.

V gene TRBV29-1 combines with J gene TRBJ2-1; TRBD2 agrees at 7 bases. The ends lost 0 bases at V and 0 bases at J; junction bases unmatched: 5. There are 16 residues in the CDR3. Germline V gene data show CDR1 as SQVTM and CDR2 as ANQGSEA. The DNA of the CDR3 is TGCAGCGTTGAAGATAGGGAGGGGAGCTCCTACAATGAGCAGTTCTTC. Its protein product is CSVEDREGSSYNEQFF.

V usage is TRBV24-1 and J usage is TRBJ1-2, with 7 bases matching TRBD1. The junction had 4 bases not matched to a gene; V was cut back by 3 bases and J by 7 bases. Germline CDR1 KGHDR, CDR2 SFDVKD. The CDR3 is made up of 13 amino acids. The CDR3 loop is CATSDTTGVGYTF. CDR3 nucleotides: TGTGCCACCAGTGATACAACAGGGGTTGGCTACACCTTC.

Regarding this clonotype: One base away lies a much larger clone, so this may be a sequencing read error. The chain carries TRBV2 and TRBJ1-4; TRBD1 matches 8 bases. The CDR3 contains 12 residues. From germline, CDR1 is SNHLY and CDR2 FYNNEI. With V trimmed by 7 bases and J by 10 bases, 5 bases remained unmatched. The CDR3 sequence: CASNLQGGKLFF. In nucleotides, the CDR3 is TGTGCCAGCAACCTACAGGGGGGAAAACTGTTTTTT.

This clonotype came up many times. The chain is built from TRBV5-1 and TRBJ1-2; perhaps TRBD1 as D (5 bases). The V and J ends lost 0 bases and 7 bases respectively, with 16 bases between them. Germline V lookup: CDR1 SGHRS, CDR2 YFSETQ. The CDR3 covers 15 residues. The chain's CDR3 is CASSLGGNERGGYTF. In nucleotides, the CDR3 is TGCGCCAGCAGCTTGGGGGGGAACGAGCGCGGTGGCTACACCTTC.

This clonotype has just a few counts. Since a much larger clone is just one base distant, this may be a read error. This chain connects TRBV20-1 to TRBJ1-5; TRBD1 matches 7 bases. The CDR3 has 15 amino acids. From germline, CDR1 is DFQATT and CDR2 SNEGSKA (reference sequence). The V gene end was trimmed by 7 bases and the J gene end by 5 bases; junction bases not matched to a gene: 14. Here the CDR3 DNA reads TGCAGTGTTCCTCGACAGGGAGGGGGGTATCAGCCCCAGCATTTT. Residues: CSVPRQGGGYQPQHF.

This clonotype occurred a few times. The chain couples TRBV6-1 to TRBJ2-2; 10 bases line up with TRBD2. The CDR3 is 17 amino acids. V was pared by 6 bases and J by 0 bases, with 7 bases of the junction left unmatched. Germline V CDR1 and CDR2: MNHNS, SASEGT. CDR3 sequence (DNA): TGTGCCAGCAGAAGGACTAGCGGAGGAACGAACACCGGGGAGCTGTTTTTT. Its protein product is CASRRTSGGTNTGELFF.

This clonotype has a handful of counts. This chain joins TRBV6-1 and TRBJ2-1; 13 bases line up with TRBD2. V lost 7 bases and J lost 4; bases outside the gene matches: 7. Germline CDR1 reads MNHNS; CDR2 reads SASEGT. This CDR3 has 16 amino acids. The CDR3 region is CASNRGLAGRYNEQFF. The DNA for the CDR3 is TGTGCCAGCAATCGGGGACTAGCGGGGAGATACAATGAGCAGTTCTTC.

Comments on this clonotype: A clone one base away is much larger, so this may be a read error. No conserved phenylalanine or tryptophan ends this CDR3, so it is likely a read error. The CDR3 reads CSAPGLAGGSSYNEQFL. CDR3 sequence (DNA): TGCAGTGCTCCGGGACTAGCGGGGGGGAGCTCCTACAATGAGCAGTTCCTC. The rearrangement links TRBV20-1 to TRBJ2-1, with TRBD2 identical over 16 bases. This CDR3 has 17 residues. The J segment lost 0 bases and the V segment lost 5 bases, leaving 4 bases of the junction unmatched. Per germline, CDR1 DFQATT and CDR2 SNEGSKA (reference sequence).

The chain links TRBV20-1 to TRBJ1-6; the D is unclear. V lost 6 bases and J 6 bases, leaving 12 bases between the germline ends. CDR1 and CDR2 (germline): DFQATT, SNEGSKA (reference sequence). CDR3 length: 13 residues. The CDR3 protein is CSASGISNSPLHF. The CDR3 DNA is TGCAGTGCCAGCGGGATTAGTAATTCACCCCTCCACTTT.

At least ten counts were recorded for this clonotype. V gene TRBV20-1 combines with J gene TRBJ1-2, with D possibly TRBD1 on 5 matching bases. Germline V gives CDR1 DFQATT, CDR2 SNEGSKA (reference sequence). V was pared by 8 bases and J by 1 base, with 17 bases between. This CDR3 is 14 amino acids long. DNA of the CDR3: TGCAGTCCCACCTCGGGGGGGAATAACTATGGCTACACCTTC. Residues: CSPTSGGNNYGYTF.

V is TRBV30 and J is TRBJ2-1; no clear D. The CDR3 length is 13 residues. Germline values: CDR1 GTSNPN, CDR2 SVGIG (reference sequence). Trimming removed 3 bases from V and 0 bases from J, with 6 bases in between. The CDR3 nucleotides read TGTGCCTGGAGCGGCGCCTCCTACAATGAGCAGTTCTTC. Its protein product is CAWSGASYNEQFF.

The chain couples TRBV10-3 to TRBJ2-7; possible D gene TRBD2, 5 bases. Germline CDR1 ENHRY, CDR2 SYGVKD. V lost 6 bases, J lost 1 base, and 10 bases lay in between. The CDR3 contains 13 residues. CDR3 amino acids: CAIRSSRSYEQYF. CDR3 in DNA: TGTGCCATCAGATCTAGCCGATCCTACGAGCAGTACTTC.

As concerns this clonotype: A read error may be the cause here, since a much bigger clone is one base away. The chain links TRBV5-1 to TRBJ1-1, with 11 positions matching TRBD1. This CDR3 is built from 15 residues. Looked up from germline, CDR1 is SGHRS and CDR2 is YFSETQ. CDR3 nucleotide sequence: TGCGCCAGCGGCTTGGGGGGACAGGGGGTTAGGTTGGCTTTCTTT. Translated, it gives CASGLGGQGVRLAFF.

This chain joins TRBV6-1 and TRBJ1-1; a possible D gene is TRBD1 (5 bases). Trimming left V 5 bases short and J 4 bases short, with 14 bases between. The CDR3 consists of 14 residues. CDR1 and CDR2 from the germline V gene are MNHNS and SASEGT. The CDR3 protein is CASSIGGIVTEAFF. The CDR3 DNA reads TGTGCCAGCAGTATCGGGGGGATTGTCACTGAAGCTTTCTTT.

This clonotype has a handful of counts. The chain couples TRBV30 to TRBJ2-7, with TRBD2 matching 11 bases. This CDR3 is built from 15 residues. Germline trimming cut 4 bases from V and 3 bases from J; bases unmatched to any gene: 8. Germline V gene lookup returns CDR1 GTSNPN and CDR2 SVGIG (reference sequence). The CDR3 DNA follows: TGTGCCTGGACCCGAGGGACTAGCGGAAACTACGAGCAGTACTTC. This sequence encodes CAWTRGTSGNYEQYF.

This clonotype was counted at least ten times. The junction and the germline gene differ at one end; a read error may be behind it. CDR3 in DNA: TGTGCCAGCAGTTACTCCCCCGGGACAGGGTCTTACGAGCAATACTTC. This codes for CASSYSPGTGSYEQYF. This chain uses TRBV6-5 with TRBJ2-7; TRBD1 matches at 9 bases. Germline V gives CDR1 MNHEY, CDR2 SVGAGI. CDR3 length: 16 amino acids.

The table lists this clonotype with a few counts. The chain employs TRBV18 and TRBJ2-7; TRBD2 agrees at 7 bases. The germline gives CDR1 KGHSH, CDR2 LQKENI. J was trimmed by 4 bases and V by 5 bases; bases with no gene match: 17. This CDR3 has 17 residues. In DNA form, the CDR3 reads TGTGCCAGCTCAACACAGTCAAGCGGGATAGGACCTTACGAGCAGTACTTC. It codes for CASSTQSSGIGPYEQYF.

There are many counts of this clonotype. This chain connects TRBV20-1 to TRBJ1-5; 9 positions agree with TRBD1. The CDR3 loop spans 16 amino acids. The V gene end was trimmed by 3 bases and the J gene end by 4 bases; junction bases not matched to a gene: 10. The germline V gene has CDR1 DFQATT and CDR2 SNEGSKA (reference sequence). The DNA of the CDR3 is TGCAGTGCTAGGGTTTCTCGACAGGGGGTGAATCAGCCCCAGCATTTT. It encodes CSARVSRQGVNQPQHF.

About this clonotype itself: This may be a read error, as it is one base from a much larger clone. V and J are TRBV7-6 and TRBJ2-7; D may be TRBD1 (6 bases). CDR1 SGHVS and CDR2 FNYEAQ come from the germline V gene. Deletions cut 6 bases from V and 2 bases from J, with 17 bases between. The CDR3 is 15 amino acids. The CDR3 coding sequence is TGTGCCAGCAGTCCCCCGCACAGGGCCACCTACGAGCAGTACTTC. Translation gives CASSPPHRATYEQYF.

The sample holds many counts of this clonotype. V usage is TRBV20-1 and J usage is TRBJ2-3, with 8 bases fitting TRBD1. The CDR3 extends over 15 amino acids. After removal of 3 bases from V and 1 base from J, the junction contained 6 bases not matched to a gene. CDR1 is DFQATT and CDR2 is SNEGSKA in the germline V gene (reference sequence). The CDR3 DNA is TGCAGTGCTAGGGGTGACAGGGGACGCACAGATACGCAGTATTTT. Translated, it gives CSARGDRGRTDTQYF.

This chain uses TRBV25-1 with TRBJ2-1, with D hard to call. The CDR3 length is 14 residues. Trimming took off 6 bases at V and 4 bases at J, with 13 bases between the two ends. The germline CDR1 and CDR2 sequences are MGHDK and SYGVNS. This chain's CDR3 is CASSPLYGYNEQFF. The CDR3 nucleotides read TGTGCCAGCAGCCCCTTATACGGGTACAATGAGCAGTTCTTC.